The rows below give T cell receptor beta chains drawn from one sample of a study of T cell repertoires in cytomegalovirus infection. TCRdb re-derived calls from the reads in MiXCR, one entry per CDR3 protein. Among about a million distinct CDR3 sequences listed, approximately 33% were seen once. These receptors have no known antigen. The sample in question was cultured CD8+ T cells from PBMCs, obtained from culture after CMV antigen stimulation. The receptor set was obtained from a human donor in good health (CMV status not recorded). Some clones in this sample may be carry-over from other donors' samples. CDR3s include the opening cysteine and the closing phenylalanine or tryptophan. D genes are given only for firm matches. Part of the rows lack a size; the others show once, few, many or a class for expanded clones.

>many|TRBV7-7|TRBJ2-1|NA
CASSFSNGPGPHSYNEQFF
TGTGCTAGCAGCTTTTCTAACGGACCGGGACCTCACTCCTACAATGAGCAGTTCTTC
>NA|TRBV4-2|TRBJ2-1|NA
CASSQEWRGSYNEQFF
TGTGCCAGCAGCCAAGAATGGCGGGGTTCCTACAATGAGCAGTTCTTC
>few|TRBV2|TRBJ1-1|NA
CASKGRVNTEAFF
TGTGCCAGCAAAGGCAGGGTGAACACTGAAGCTTTCTTT
>NA|TRBV20-1|TRBJ2-1|NA
CSASVHRGEQFF
TGCAGTGCTAGTGTCCACCGTGGTGAGCAGTTCTTC
>few|TRBV6-1|TRBJ2-1|NA
CAISSVANEQFF
TGTGCCATTTCTAGCGTCGCGAATGAGCAGTTCTTC
>NA|TRBV6-5|TRBJ1-1|NA
CASSYSPGFTEAFF
TGTGCCAGCAGTTACTCGCCGGGGTTTACTGAAGCTTTCTTT
>NA|TRBV29-1|TRBJ2-2|NA
CSVDPQDTGELFF
TGCAGCGTTGATCCCCAGGACACCGGGGAGCTGTTTTTT
>NA|TRBV13|TRBJ1-5|TRBD1
CASSRAGQGIGSNQPQHF
TGTGCCAGCAGCCGCGCTGGACAGGGGATCGGTAGCAATCAGCCCCAGCATTTT
>NA|TRBV27|TRBJ2-5|NA
CASTRGLGRTETQYF
TGTGCCAGCACCCGGGGCCTAGGCCGGACAGAGACCCAGTACTTC
>NA|TRBV4-1|TRBJ1-2|TRBD1
CASSQGPTGTAEGYTF
TGCGCCAGCAGCCAGGGGCCGACAGGGACAGCGGAGGGCTACACCTTC
>few|TRBV2|TRBJ2-5|TRBD1
CASSDPVQGASNIFQETQYF
TGTGCCAGCAGTGATCCCGTGCAGGGGGCGTCGAACATTTTCCAAGAGACCCAGTACTTC
>NA|TRBV10-2|TRBJ1-1|TRBD1
CASSESTGRDTEAFF
TGCGCCAGCAGTGAGTCGACAGGGCGGGACACTGAAGCTTTCTTT
>few|TRBV6-2/TRBV6-3|TRBJ2-1|NA
CASSYPFGEQFF
TGTGCCTCCAGTTACCCCTTCGGGGAGCAGTTCTTC
>many|TRBV7-2|TRBJ1-1|TRBD1
CASRSAGGTEAFF
TGTGCCAGCAGGTCGGCAGGGGGGACTGAAGCTTTCTTT
>NA|TRBV5-1|TRBJ2-7|NA
CASSPYGGRGFFYEQYF
TGCGCCAGCAGCCCGTACGGGGGGCGGGGGTTCTTCTACGAGCAGTACTTC
>once|TRBV12-3/TRBV12-4|TRBJ2-5|NA
CASSPSGGRMETQYF
TGTGCCAGCAGTCCCTCAGGGGGGCGCATGGAGACCCAGTACTTC
>NA|TRBV6-1|TRBJ1-1|NA
CASSEGFATEAFF
TGTGCCAGCAGTGAGGGGTTTGCCACTGAAGCTTTCTTT
>NA|TRBV7-6|TRBJ2-7|NA
CASSQDSSSYEQYF
TGTGCTAGCAGCCAGGACAGCAGCTCCTACGAGCAGTACTTC
>few|TRBV6-1|TRBJ2-1|TRBD2
CASSWGLAGYNEQFF
TGTGCCAGCAGTTGGGGGCTAGCGGGATACAATGAGCAGTTCTTC
>NA|TRBV2|TRBJ2-7|NA
CASSEEMGFPYEQYF
TGTGCCAGCAGTGAAGAAATGGGGTTTCCCTACGAGCAGTACTTC
>NA|TRBV6-2/TRBV6-3|TRBJ2-1|NA
CASSSQSVSYNEQFF
TGTGCCAGCAGTTCACAGTCGGTCTCCTACAATGAGCAGTTCTTC
>few|TRBV9|TRBJ1-6|TRBD1
CASSTRGQGGNSPLHF
TGTGCCAGCAGCACCCGGGGACAGGGCGGGAATTCACCCCTCCACTTT
>few|TRBV27|TRBJ2-1|NA
CASRTVISYNEQFF
TGTGCCAGCAGGACAGTTATAAGCTACAATGAGCAGTTCTTC
>few|TRBV12-3/TRBV12-4|TRBJ2-7|NA
CASSLGWKGYEQYF
TGTGCCAGCAGTTTGGGTTGGAAGGGGTACGAGCAGTACTTC
>NA|TRBV6-6|TRBJ1-2|NA
CASLPIGTIEAGYTF
TGTGCCAGCCTCCCAATAGGGACAATTGAGGCAGGCTACACCTTC
>NA|TRBV7-9|TRBJ2-5|TRBD1
CASRSGQGARETQYF
TGTGCCAGCAGATCTGGACAGGGGGCGCGGGAGACCCAGTACTTC
>NA|TRBV27|TRBJ2-2|NA
CASTGGPANTGELFF
TGTGCCAGCACGGGGGGCCCCGCGAACACCGGGGAGCTGTTTTTT
>many|TRBV6-5|TRBJ1-3|TRBD1
CASSYALTGTGNTIYF
TGTGCCAGCAGTTACGCGCTGACAGGGACTGGAAACACCATATATTTT
>NA|TRBV4-3|TRBJ2-1|NA
CASSPVGGREQFF
TGCGCCAGCAGCCCGGTGGGGGGCCGGGAGCAGTTCTTC
>many|TRBV28|TRBJ1-5|NA
CASSSREGGGIWNQPQHF
TGTGCCAGCAGTTCTCGCGAAGGGGGGGGAATATGGAATCAGCCCCAGCATTTT
>few|TRBV19|TRBJ2-3|NA
CASRGLGRRTQYF
TGTGCCAGTAGAGGACTGGGACGGAGGACGCAGTATTTT
>many|TRBV15|TRBJ2-2|NA
CATSTTDPNTGELFF
TGTGCCACCAGCACGACAGACCCTAACACCGGGGAGCTGTTTTTT
>NA|TRBV6-2/TRBV6-3|TRBJ2-1|TRBD2
CASTPLRGGAYNEQFF
TGTGCCAGCACACCACTCCGCGGGGGGGCCTACAATGAGCAGTTCTTC
>NA|TRBV7-9|TRBJ2-7|TRBD2
CASSPPRGGQTYEQYF
TGTGCCAGCAGCCCCCCGCGGGGGGGTCAAACCTACGAGCAGTACTTC
>NA|TRBV4-1|TRBJ2-3|NA
CVSSPVLGGLTDTQYF
TGTGTCAGCAGCCCTGTGCTGGGGGGGCTCACAGATACGCAGTATTTT
>few|TRBV4-1|TRBJ1-1|NA
CASSQTGFTEAFF
TGCGCCAGCAGCCAAACCGGGTTCACTGAAGCTTTCTTT
>NA|TRBV27|TRBJ2-3|TRBD2
CASSRGLAGAYTDTQYF
TGTGCCAGCAGTAGGGGACTAGCGGGGGCTTACACAGATACGCAGTATTTT
>many|TRBV12-3/TRBV12-4|TRBJ1-5|NA
CASSQGDFNQPQHF
TGTGCCAGCAGCCAAGGGGACTTCAATCAGCCCCAGCATTTT
>few|TRBV4-1|TRBJ1-2|NA
CASSHGQTYGYTF
TGCGCCAGCAGCCACGGACAGACCTATGGCTACACCTTC
>few|TRBV7-2|TRBJ1-2|TRBD1
CASSSITIQGLGAYGYTF
TGTGCCAGCAGCTCCATAACTATACAGGGGCTCGGGGCGTATGGCTACACCTTC
>few|TRBV6-5|TRBJ2-1|NA
CASSSDQDEQFF
TGTGCCAGCAGCTCAGATCAGGATGAGCAGTTCTTC
>many|TRBV7-6|TRBJ2-1|NA
CASSLNLRVEQFF
TGTGCCAGCAGCTTAAACTTGCGGGTGGAGCAGTTCTTC